The rows below give T cell receptor beta chains drawn from one sample of a study of blood T cell repertoires in COVID-19. Produced via immunoSEQ multiplex PCR; TCRdb's table is partial and in-frame only. The data hold fewer than 200,000 clones, with 83% observed a single time. The source material was peripheral blood. These TCRs come from a woman aged 65 to 85 with COVID-19, enrolled during active disease. Both conserved end residues are trimmed from each CDR3. The D gene is left open where the match is weak.

CDR3,V,D
SVGTSNEQF,TRBV29-1,TRBD2
ASSADRGNYEQY,TRBV2,TRBD1
ASSLTGGKTEAF,TRBV7-8,TRBD1
ASSQLRGGTEAF,TRBV3-1/TRBV3-2,NA
ASSQDVRVAPETQY,TRBV3-1/TRBV3-2,NA
ASSQDPVNSVEAF,TRBV3-1/TRBV3-2,NA
ASSSGGGYT,TRBV5-6,NA
ASTRGGTDTQY,TRBV5-1,TRBD2
ASSSRTGVSSYEQY,TRBV7-6,TRBD1
ASKGRDRNTIY,TRBV28,NA
ASSEGASHNSPLH,TRBV6-1,NA
ASSFSQSTDTQY,TRBV5-1,NA
ASIEGGADTQY,TRBV28,NA
ASSQDRAINNEQF,TRBV4-3,TRBD1
ASSPLLAPGNTIY,TRBV18,NA
SGGDRQTYNEQF,TRBV29-1,TRBD1
SASWGGKNIQY,TRBV20-1,TRBD2
ASSYRTSGREGAGELF,TRBV7-2,TRBD2
ASSGSSGNTIY,TRBV9,NA
ASSRLAGGPDTQY,TRBV5-1,TRBD2
ASSRDYRGSQY,TRBV11-2,TRBD2
ASSSQGNYGYT,TRBV28,TRBD1
ASSPKGAGGYLGNQPQH,TRBV27,TRBD1
ASSLSRATIDNEQF,TRBV27,NA
ASRVSSYEQY,TRBV28,NA
ASSSQPGFRRY,TRBV27,NA
ASSFSGGTEAF,TRBV5-1,NA
ASKTQNQETQY,TRBV25-1,NA
ASLYGSGNTIY,TRBV12-3/TRBV12-4,NA
ASSSSPQETQY,TRBV5-1,NA
ATSDPRQVGETQY,TRBV24-1,NA
ASSLSGQGGWETQY,TRBV7-2,TRBD1